The text below deals with one T cell receptor (beta chain). The data originate from a study of cytomegalovirus exposure and HLA in healthy donors. V dropped 4 bases and J dropped 2; count of bases not matched to a gene: 5. The CDR3 covers 16 residues. Germline V gene sequence: CDR1 MNHEY, CDR2 SMNVEV (reference sequence). The primer mix had 60 Vbeta and 13 Jbeta primers. TCRdb's table, derived via immunoSEQ multiplex PCR, lists solely in-frame clones and lacks some. The sample holds around 94,000 clones, roughly three fifths seen once. This chain uses TRBV27 with TRBJ2-5; 12 bases are a match to TRBD2. Material: PBMCs. The receptor's source is a man in his thirties or forties in good health and CMV-seronegative. The CDR3 reads CASSSQTSGRQETQYF. CDR3 sequence (DNA): TGTGCCAGCAGTTCTCAGACTAGCGGGAGACAAGAGACCCAGTACTTC.